The rows below give T cell receptor beta chains drawn from one sample of a study of CD8+ T cells in alopecia areata. Repertoires were generated with immunoSEQ multiplex PCR, while TCRdb's copy carries only in-frame clones and drops some. The sample lists roughly 180,000 clones; less than 70% were seen once. Specimen: CD8+ T cells sorted from blood, collected at week 24, from a patient treated with tofacitinib. These receptors were taken from a human donor with alopecia areata. Each CDR3 is given with its conserved first and last residue. The D gene is left open where the match is weak. The listing skips clone size in some rows; elsewhere it reads once, few, many or a size class.

clone size: few
V gene: TRBV29-1
J gene: TRBJ2-1
D gene: TRBD1
CDR3 protein: CSVDSGTESYNEQFF
CDR3 DNA: TGCAGCGTTGATTCCGGGACAGAGTCCTACAATGAGCAGTTCTTC

clone size: few
V gene: TRBV15
J gene: TRBJ1-5
D gene: NA
CDR3 protein: CATSRGIAGNQPQHF
CDR3 DNA: TGTGCCACCAGCAGAGGGATAGCAGGGAATCAGCCCCAGCATTTT

clone size: NA
V gene: TRBV29-1
J gene: TRBJ2-7
D gene: NA
CDR3 protein: CSVEARGGEQYF
CDR3 DNA: TGCAGCGTTGAGGCCAGGGGGGGCGAGCAGTACTTC

clone size: NA
V gene: TRBV13
J gene: TRBJ2-1
D gene: NA
CDR3 protein: CASSFVLLASQFF
CDR3 DNA: TGTGCCAGCAGCTTTGTTCTCTTGGCGTCGCAGTTCTTC

clone size: NA
V gene: TRBV21-1
J gene: TRBJ1-6
D gene: NA
CDR3 protein: CASSMGQQNHNSPLHF
CDR3 DNA: TGTGCCAGCAGCATGGGACAGCAAAACCATAATTCACCCCTCCACTTT

clone size: NA
V gene: TRBV25-1
J gene: TRBJ1-2
D gene: NA
CDR3 protein: CASSQGLYNYGYTF
CDR3 DNA: TGTGCCAGCAGCCAGGGACTTTATAACTATGGCTACACCTTC

clone size: NA
V gene: TRBV7-8
J gene: TRBJ2-2
D gene: NA
CDR3 protein: CASSLSTGELFF
CDR3 DNA: TGTGCCAGCAGCCTTAGCACCGGGGAGCTGTTTTTT

clone size: NA
V gene: TRBV30
J gene: TRBJ2-1
D gene: NA
CDR3 protein: CAWSLANEQFF
CDR3 DNA: TGTGCCTGGAGTCTAGCCAATGAGCAGTTCTTC

clone size: few
V gene: TRBV12-5
J gene: TRBJ1-6
D gene: NA
CDR3 protein: CASGLQQNSPLHF
CDR3 DNA: TGTGCTAGTGGTCTCCAACAGAATTCACCCCTCCACTTT

clone size: few
V gene: TRBV29-1
J gene: TRBJ2-7
D gene: TRBD1
CDR3 protein: CSVRQGLAYEQYF
CDR3 DNA: TGCAGCGTTCGACAGGGGTTAGCCTACGAGCAGTACTTC

clone size: few
V gene: TRBV28
J gene: TRBJ2-7
D gene: NA
CDR3 protein: CASSFTGERGEQYF
CDR3 DNA: TGTGCCAGCAGTTTCACCGGGGAGAGGGGCGAGCAGTACTTC

clone size: once
V gene: TRBV27
J gene: TRBJ2-3
D gene: TRBD2
CDR3 protein: CASGPQLLAGVGDTQYF
CDR3 DNA: TGTGCCAGCGGTCCTCAATTACTAGCGGGGGTTGGGGATACGCAGTATTTT

clone size: NA
V gene: TRBV7-6
J gene: TRBJ2-3
D gene: TRBD2
CDR3 protein: CASSLGGTINTDTQYF
CDR3 DNA: TGTGCCAGCAGCTTAGGGGGGACTATAAACACAGATACGCAGTATTTT

clone size: NA
V gene: TRBV29-1
J gene: TRBJ1-2
D gene: TRBD1
CDR3 protein: CSVGETGFDGYTF
CDR3 DNA: TGCAGCGTCGGAGAGACAGGGTTCGATGGCTACACCTTC

clone size: once
V gene: TRBV7-2
J gene: TRBJ1-1
D gene: TRBD1
CDR3 protein: CASSLTTGGRSEAFF
CDR3 DNA: TGTGCCAGCAGCCTTACGACAGGGGGGAGGTCTGAAGCTTTCTTT

clone size: NA
V gene: TRBV29-1
J gene: TRBJ2-3
D gene: NA
CDR3 protein: CSGRGNTQYF
CDR3 DNA: TGCAGCGGTAGGGGAAATACGCAGTATTTT

clone size: NA
V gene: TRBV19
J gene: TRBJ1-2
D gene: TRBD1
CDR3 protein: CASMGQGTYGYTF
CDR3 DNA: TGTGCCAGTATGGGACAGGGTACCTATGGCTACACCTTC

clone size: NA
V gene: TRBV19
J gene: TRBJ2-5
D gene: TRBD1
CDR3 protein: CASRPTRTGLDRETQYF
CDR3 DNA: TGTGCCAGTAGACCGACCCGGACAGGGTTGGATCGAGAGACCCAGTACTTC

clone size: NA
V gene: TRBV30
J gene: TRBJ1-1
D gene: NA
CDR3 protein: CAWRPMNTEAFF
CDR3 DNA: TGTGCCTGGAGGCCCATGAACACTGAAGCTTTCTTT

clone size: NA
V gene: TRBV19
J gene: TRBJ2-1
D gene: NA
CDR3 protein: CASSIDTEEGEQFF
CDR3 DNA: TGTGCCAGTAGTATAGACACCGAAGAGGGTGAGCAGTTCTTC

clone size: few
V gene: TRBV5-1
J gene: TRBJ2-1
D gene: TRBD2
CDR3 protein: CASSLAYLSGTSGGVNYSYNEQFF
CDR3 DNA: TGCGCCAGCAGCTTGGCCTACTTATCAGGGACTAGCGGGGGGGTCAATTACTCCTACAATGAGCAGTTCTTC

clone size: NA
V gene: TRBV6-5
J gene: TRBJ1-2
D gene: NA
CDR3 protein: CASSYSNSGIGYTF
CDR3 DNA: TGTGCCAGCAGTTACTCGAATTCGGGGATTGGCTACACCTTC

clone size: NA
V gene: TRBV4-2
J gene: TRBJ1-2
D gene: NA
CDR3 protein: CASSQERAGGYTF
CDR3 DNA: TGTGCCAGCAGCCAGGAGAGGGCGGGTGGCTACACCTTC

clone size: NA
V gene: TRBV11-2
J gene: TRBJ2-5
D gene: NA
CDR3 protein: CASTQSGRIQETQYF
CDR3 DNA: TGTGCCAGCACCCAGTCTGGCAGAATCCAAGAGACCCAGTACTTC

clone size: NA
V gene: TRBV7-6
J gene: TRBJ2-2
D gene: NA
CDR3 protein: CASSHRSDTGELFF
CDR3 DNA: TGTGCCAGCAGCCACCGATCAGACACCGGGGAGCTGTTTTTT

clone size: NA
V gene: TRBV7-2
J gene: TRBJ2-5
D gene: TRBD2
CDR3 protein: CASGDPGGGSGETQYF
CDR3 DNA: TGTGCCAGTGGGGACCCCGGGGGGGGATCTGGAGAGACCCAGTACTTC

clone size: NA
V gene: TRBV4-3
J gene: TRBJ2-2
D gene: TRBD1
CDR3 protein: CASSRDRGNTGELFF
CDR3 DNA: TGCGCCAGCAGTCGGGACAGGGGCAACACCGGGGAGCTGTTTTTT

clone size: NA
V gene: TRBV30
J gene: TRBJ2-1
D gene: NA
CDR3 protein: CAWSFGGANEQFF
CDR3 DNA: TGTGCCTGGAGTTTTGGGGGCGCGAATGAGCAGTTCTTC

clone size: NA
V gene: TRBV2
J gene: TRBJ2-1
D gene: TRBD1
CDR3 protein: CASSVAGGIEQFF
CDR3 DNA: TGTGCCAGCAGTGTGGCAGGGGGCATCGAGCAGTTCTTC

clone size: once
V gene: TRBV7-8
J gene: TRBJ2-7
D gene: NA
CDR3 protein: CASSRGATGYEQYF
CDR3 DNA: TGTGCCAGCAGCAGAGGAGCCACAGGGTACGAGCAGTACTTC

clone size: once
V gene: TRBV6-4
J gene: TRBJ1-5
D gene: NA
CDR3 protein: CASGPWTWGVAQPQHF
CDR3 DNA: TGTGCCAGCGGCCCCTGGACCTGGGGAGTGGCTCAGCCCCAGCATTTT

clone size: NA
V gene: TRBV30
J gene: TRBJ2-1
D gene: TRBD1
CDR3 protein: CAWSGETGGEIAYNEQFF
CDR3 DNA: TGTGCCTGGAGTGGCGAGACAGGGGGCGAAATCGCCTACAATGAGCAGTTCTTC

clone size: once
V gene: TRBV4-3
J gene: TRBJ1-4
D gene: NA
CDR3 protein: CASSPDISTNEKLFF
CDR3 DNA: TGCGCCAGCAGCCCCGACATTTCAACTAATGAAAAACTGTTTTTT

clone size: NA
V gene: TRBV9
J gene: TRBJ2-1
D gene: TRBD2
CDR3 protein: CASSVQSGAVNEQFF
CDR3 DNA: TGTGCCAGCAGCGTCCAGAGCGGGGCCGTCAATGAGCAGTTCTTC

clone size: NA
V gene: TRBV9
J gene: TRBJ1-2
D gene: NA
CDR3 protein: CASSVGNTRDYYGYTF
CDR3 DNA: TGTGCCAGCAGCGTAGGCAATACCCGGGACTACTATGGCTACACCTTC

clone size: NA
V gene: TRBV30
J gene: TRBJ2-2
D gene: TRBD2
CDR3 protein: CAWDEGLGNTGELFF
CDR3 DNA: TGTGCCTGGGATGAGGGACTAGGGAACACCGGGGAGCTGTTTTTT

clone size: NA
V gene: TRBV5-6
J gene: TRBJ2-7
D gene: NA
CDR3 protein: CASSPGGTATYEQYF
CDR3 DNA: TGTGCCAGCAGCCCCGGGGGGACAGCCACCTACGAGCAGTACTTC

clone size: NA
V gene: TRBV10-1
J gene: TRBJ2-7
D gene: NA
CDR3 protein: CASSGDGYYEQYF
CDR3 DNA: TGCGCCAGCAGTGGGGACGGATACTACGAGCAGTACTTC

clone size: few
V gene: TRBV5-1
J gene: TRBJ2-7
D gene: TRBD1
CDR3 protein: CASSAGTGGPYEQYF
CDR3 DNA: TGCGCCAGCAGCGCAGGGACAGGGGGACCCTACGAGCAGTACTTC

clone size: NA
V gene: TRBV14
J gene: TRBJ2-2
D gene: TRBD2
CDR3 protein: CASSLRGTGELFF
CDR3 DNA: TGTGCCAGCAGCTTGCGGGGGACCGGGGAGCTGTTTTTT

clone size: NA
V gene: TRBV9
J gene: TRBJ2-5
D gene: NA
CDR3 protein: CASSVEKAVQETQYF
CDR3 DNA: TGTGCCAGCAGCGTAGAGAAGGCGGTCCAAGAGACCCAGTACTTC

clone size: NA
V gene: TRBV9
J gene: TRBJ1-2
D gene: TRBD1
CDR3 protein: CASSGDRDGYTF
CDR3 DNA: TGTGCCAGCAGCGGCGACAGGGATGGCTACACCTTC

clone size: NA
V gene: TRBV13
J gene: TRBJ2-5
D gene: NA
CDR3 protein: CASSLAGPEETQYF
CDR3 DNA: TGTGCCAGCAGCTTAGCCGGGCCAGAAGAGACCCAGTACTTC